One and the same sample provided the 21 T cell receptor beta chains below, sequenced in a study of blood T cell repertoires in COVID-19. Generated by immunoSEQ multiplex PCR, the TCRdb table keeps only in-frame clones and is missing some. The repertoire includes roughly 250,000 clones, about 86% of them detected once, and 2.5% to 3% sits in the top ten. Sequenced input: peripheral blood. These receptors originate from a woman aged 60 to 75 with active or convalescent COVID-19.

This rearrangement joins TRBV30 to TRBJ1-1; D ambiguous. Trimming removed 5 bases at V and 1 base at J, with 11 bases between. The CDR3 consists of 13 residues. Germline V CDR1 and CDR2: GTSNPN, SVGIG (reference sequence). The CDR3 protein is CAWGRPGNTEAFF. CDR3 sequence (DNA): TGTGCCTGGGGGCGGCCTGGGAACACTGAAGCTTTCTTT.

This clone has just one count. The chain couples TRBV9 to TRBJ1-5, with D tentatively TRBD1 (5 bases). The CDR3 is 14 residues long. V shed 4 bases and J shed 4 bases, with 12 bases lying between them. Germline V gene sequence: CDR1 SGDLS, CDR2 YYNGEE. The CDR3 loop is CASSSGGYNQPQHF. The DNA for the CDR3 is TGTGCCAGCAGCAGTGGGGGGTATAATCAGCCCCAGCATTTT.

The gene calls are TRBV10-3 and TRBJ1-5, with 7 positions matching TRBD1. The trim removed 5 bases at V and 4 bases at J, leaving 2 bases unmatched. The CDR3 loop spans 13 amino acids. Germline assignment: CDR1 ENHRY and CDR2 SYGVKD. The CDR3 region is CAISSDRNQPQHF. The CDR3 DNA is TGTGCCATCAGTTCGGACAGGAATCAGCCCCAGCATTTT.

This clone was seen a single time. The chain couples TRBV6-5 to TRBJ2-7; a weak D match, TRBD2 (5 bases). Between the trimmed V and J ends, which lost 4 bases and 6 bases, there was a span of 19 bases. Germline assignment: CDR1 MNHEY and CDR2 SVGAGI. The CDR3 runs 15 residues. The CDR3 DNA reads TGTGCCAGCAGTTTCGCGGACGCCAGTGGGAGCGAGCAGTACTTC. It encodes CASSFADASGSEQYF.

V gene TRBV29-1 combines with J gene TRBJ2-3; 9 nucleotides line up with TRBD1. Germline lookup yields CDR1 SQVTM and CDR2 ANQGSEA. The CDR3 is 14 residues long. V was clipped by 4 bases and J by 5 bases; unmatched bases: 7. The CDR3 sequence is CSVARTGVGDTQYF. The DNA of the CDR3 is TGCAGCGTTGCTCGGACAGGGGTAGGAGATACGCAGTATTTT.

This chain joins TRBV11-2 and TRBJ2-1; the match to TRBD2 covers 10 bases. With V trimmed by 3 bases and J by 3 bases, 2 bases remained unmatched. CDR3 length equals 15 residues. Germline V gene sequence: CDR1 SGHAT, CDR2 FQNNGV. The CDR3 bases are TGTGCCAGCAGCTTCGGGACTAGCGACTACAATGAGCAGTTCTTC. It translates to CASSFGTSDYNEQFF.

The chain carries TRBV6-5 and TRBJ1-2; 9 bases map to TRBD1. CDR1 is MNHEY, CDR2 SVGAGI, per germline. With V trimmed by 6 bases and J by 8 bases, 10 bases remained unmatched. This CDR3 region has 14 residues. In DNA form, the CDR3 reads TGTGCCAGCAGCGGGTTCACAGGGGGCCAAGGCTACACCTTC. Protein product: CASSGFTGGQGYTF.

J is TRBJ2-6 and V is TRBV24-1; 8 bases match TRBD1. V dropped 4 bases and J dropped 0; count of bases not matched to a gene: 4. CDR1 KGHDR and CDR2 SFDVKD come from the germline V gene. The CDR3 runs to 17 residues. The CDR3 spells CATSEAGGSSGANVLTF. CDR3 nucleotide sequence: TGTGCCACCAGTGAAGCAGGGGGCAGCTCTGGGGCCAACGTCCTGACTTTC.

This chain links TRBV4-2 with TRBJ2-5; 8 bases fit TRBD2. Per the germline V gene, CDR1 is LGHNA and CDR2 is YNFKEQ. This CDR3 contains 16 residues. V was pared by 1 base and J by 0 bases, with 4 bases of the junction left unmatched. In DNA, the CDR3 is TGTGCCAGCAGCCAAGTATTAGCGGGGTACCAAGAGACCCAGTACTTC. This encodes CASSQVLAGYQETQYF.

The chain carries TRBV15 and TRBJ2-5; D is unclear. Germline-derived CDR1 and CDR2 are LNHNV and YYDKDF (reference sequence). CDR3 length: 15 amino acids. V was clipped by 0 bases and J by 3 bases, with 11 bases between them. CDR3 DNA: TGTGCCACCAGCAGAGATTACACAGCCAAAGAGACCCAGTACTTC. Amino acids: CATSRDYTAKETQYF. The full variable domain, with the rest looked up from reference TRBV15 and TRBJ2-5, is DAMVIQNPRYQVTQFGKPVTLSCSQTLNHNVMYWYQQKSSQAPKLLFHYYDKDFNNEADTPDNFQSRRPNTSFCFLDIRSPGLGDTAMYLCATSRDYTAKETQYFGPGTRLLVL.

The chain carries TRBV12-2 and TRBJ1-2; TRBD1, as called in the table, went unchecked against the DNA. TRBV12-2 is shown as a pseudogene. The CDR3 is made up of 13 amino acids. In DNA form, the CDR3 reads TGTGCAAGTCGCTCGGACACGTGCTATGGCTACACCTTC. Its protein is CASRSDTCYGYTF.

The chain uses TRBV19 and TRBJ2-2; maybe TRBD1 (5 bases). Germline CDR1 is LNHDA and CDR2 is SQIVND (reference sequence). CDR3 length equals 14 residues. The V gene lost 6 bases and the J gene lost 1 base, with 9 bases spanning the gap. CDR3 sequence: CASRRQGNTGELFF. The CDR3 region has the DNA TGTGCCAGTAGGCGGCAGGGGAACACCGGGGAGCTGTTTTTT.

The gene calls are TRBV28 and TRBJ1-4; unclear D gene. V lost 3 bases and J 7 bases, leaving 12 bases between the germline ends. In germline, CDR1 is MDHEN, CDR2 SYDVKM. This CDR3 has 14 residues. DNA for the CDR3: TGTGCCAGCAGTTTGACGACTTTTATTGAAAAACTGTTTTTT. Translating gives CASSLTTFIEKLFF.

CDR3 nucleotide sequence: TGCACCAGCAGCCAAGAAATGCGCTTGCACCTCTATGGCTACACCTTC. This sequence encodes CTSSQEMRLHLYGYTF. The rearrangement links TRBV1 to TRBJ1-2. TRBV1 has pseudogene status. CDR3 size: 16 residues.

The rearrangement uses TRBV30 and TRBJ2-1, with D uncertain. CDR3 size: 12 residues. V was pared by 3 bases and J by 9 bases, with 12 bases between. From germline, CDR1 is GTSNPN and CDR2 SVGIG (reference sequence). CDR3 region: CAWSPRPSEQFF. CDR3 nucleotide sequence: TGTGCCTGGAGCCCCAGGCCCAGTGAGCAGTTCTTC.

The V and J genes are TRBV18 and TRBJ2-2; D remains ambiguous. Germline assignment: CDR1 KGHSH and CDR2 LQKENI. V lost 0 bases to trimming and J lost 6 bases, with 5 bases between them. The length of the CDR3 is 13 residues. In nucleotides, the CDR3 is TGTGCCAGCTCACCACCGGGCTCCGGGGAGCTGTTTTTT. Protein: CASSPPGSGELFF.

The V call is TRBV19, the J call TRBJ2-1, with 10 bases lining up with TRBD1. Germline V gives CDR1 LNHDA, CDR2 SQIVND (reference sequence). V shed 1 base and J 4 bases; nucleotides not matched to a gene: 4. This CDR3 comprises 16 residues. The CDR3 DNA reads as TGTGCCAGTAGTATAGGATGGGACAGGGGTTACAATGAGCAGTTCTTC. Its translation: CASSIGWDRGYNEQFF.

Only a few counts were recorded for this clone. The chain carries TRBV4-3 and TRBJ1-1, with 8 bases lining up with TRBD1. Germline V gene sequence: CDR1 LGHNA, CDR2 YSLEER. This CDR3 has 17 amino acids. After removal of 4 bases from V and 4 bases from J, the junction contained 14 bases not matched to a gene. The DNA of the CDR3 is TGCGCCAGCAGCCGAGCCACCCACGGACAGGGTGCCACTGAAGCTTTCTTT. Translated: CASSRATHGQGATEAFF.

The V call is TRBV18, the J call TRBJ1-2; maybe TRBD1 (5 bases). Germline V gives CDR1 KGHSH, CDR2 LQKENI. This CDR3 is 14 amino acids long. The V end was cut by 1 base, the J end by 3 bases, with 9 bases between. The CDR3, as DNA: TGTGCCAGCTCACCACAGGGAGGGGACTATGGCTACACCTTC. Amino acids: CASSPQGGDYGYTF. Combining the CDR3 with reference TRBV18 and TRBJ1-2 gives the whole variable domain NAGVMQNPRHLVRRRGQEARLRCSPMKGHSHVYWYRQLPEEGLKFMVYLQKENIIDESGMPKERFSAEFPKEGPSILRIQQVVRGDSAAYFCASSPQGGDYGYTFGSGTRLTVV.

This chain joins TRBV4-2 and TRBJ2-2; 7 nucleotides align to TRBD2. V dropped 4 bases and J dropped 5; count of bases not matched to a gene: 1. The CDR3 sequence is 13 residues long. CDR1 and CDR2 from the germline V gene are LGHNA and YNFKEQ. The CDR3 sequence is CASSPGGTGELFF. CDR3 DNA: TGTGCCAGCAGCCCGGGAGGTACCGGGGAGCTGTTTTTT.

The V and J genes are TRBV9 and TRBJ2-2, with 9 positions matching TRBD1. Trimming cost V 4 bases and J 1 base; bases outside gene matches: 5. CDR1 SGDLS and CDR2 YYNGEE come from the germline V gene. This CDR3 is 16 amino acids long. This chain's CDR3 is CASSLGTGMNTGELFF. The CDR3 DNA follows: TGTGCCAGCAGCCTCGGGACAGGGATGAACACCGGGGAGCTGTTTTTT.